Sequencing of this TCR beta chain was carried out in a study of blood T cell repertoires in COVID-19. Study background: Material from acute and convalescent COVID-19 was sourced from the United States, Italy and Spain. The cDNA or gDNA used as material had been derived from T cells, B-cell-depleted T cells, or PBMCs.

This CDR3 region has 15 residues. Germline-derived CDR1 and CDR2 are LNHNV and YYDKDF (reference sequence). Trimming cost V 3 bases and J 2 bases; bases outside gene matches: 4. This clone was detected once. As originally analysed: Estimation of nucleated cell counts was performed using reference gene primer amplification. TCRdb keeps only in-frame clones here, not all; method: immunoSEQ multiplex PCR. V and J calls and clone size are as listed in that table; D and trimming were resolved from the DNA. The table includes 130,000 to 150,000 clones, 87% detected once. The TCR was taken from a woman aged 45-59 years with active or convalescent COVID-19. The rearrangement links TRBV15 to TRBJ2-5; 9 bases align to TRBD1. The specimen sequenced was peripheral blood. In DNA form, the CDR3 reads TGTGCCACCAGCAGCGGTGGACAGGGGCAAGAGACCCAGTACTTC. Its translation is CATSSGGQGQETQYF.